These T cell receptor beta chains were read from a single sample in a study of blood T cell repertoires in COVID-19. Sequencing was performed with immunoSEQ multiplex PCR; in TCRdb, only in-frame clones are kept and a portion is missing. The sample includes about 47,000 clones, roughly 86% seen only once; the top ten take approximately 2.9%. Material for sequencing was peripheral blood. These receptor sequences come from a man in his fifties with active COVID-19. Each CDR3 is given with its conserved first and last residue. D genes are given only for firm matches. Size values are once, few and many counts, or a class for expanded clones, and some rows have none.

clone_size j_call v_call d_call cdr3_aa cdr3_nt
NA TRBJ1-2 TRBV2 NA CASKPWQGTNYGYTF TGTGCCAGCAAGCCCTGGCAGGGTACCAACTATGGCTACACCTTC
NA TRBJ1-1 TRBV12-3/TRBV12-4 NA CASSHLSGTEAFF TGTGCCAGCAGCCACCTCTCGGGGACTGAAGCTTTCTTT
NA TRBJ2-4 TRBV2 NA CASSVAKIAKNIQYF TGTGCCAGCAGTGTCGCGAAAATAGCCAAAAACATTCAGTACTTC
NA TRBJ2-1 TRBV7-8 TRBD2 CASSKLAGGLYNEQFF TGTGCCAGCAGCAAACTAGCGGGGGGGCTCTACAATGAGCAGTTCTTC
NA TRBJ2-1 TRBV6-1 TRBD2 CASSEGSGWGNEQFF TGTGCCAGCAGTGAAGGTAGCGGGTGGGGAAATGAGCAGTTCTTC
NA TRBJ2-2 TRBV18 NA CASSPPLEITGELFF TGTGCCAGCTCACCACCTCTGGAGATCACCGGGGAGCTGTTTTTT
NA TRBJ2-5 TRBV6-2/TRBV6-3 TRBD2 CASSPPGLAGSTQYF TGTGCCAGCAGTCCCCCGGGACTAGCGGGGTCGACCCAGTACTTC
NA TRBJ1-6 TRBV19 NA CASTPQSGYNSPLHF TGTGCCAGTACCCCACAAAGCGGTTATAATTCACCCCTCCACTTT
NA TRBJ2-2 TRBV10-1 NA CASSVAANTGELFF TGCGCCAGCAGTGTAGCGGCGAACACCGGGGAGCTGTTTTTT
medium-sized TRBJ1-2 TRBV4-1 NA CASSQVGAAFDGYTF TGCGCCAGCAGCCAAGTAGGGGCAGCCTTTGATGGCTACACCTTC
NA TRBJ1-1 TRBV7-9 TRBD1 CASSFGADRVNTEAFF TGTGCCAGCAGCTTTGGTGCCGACAGGGTGAACACTGAAGCTTTCTTT
NA TRBJ2-1 TRBV6-5 NA CASRGVVGSEQFF TGTGCCAGCAGGGGGGTGGTCGGGAGTGAGCAGTTCTTC
NA TRBJ2-1 TRBV5-1 NA CASSPLGSYNEQFF TGCGCCAGCAGCCCGCTAGGCTCCTACAATGAGCAGTTCTTC
NA TRBJ2-5 TRBV3-1/TRBV3-2 NA CASSQGGVRVETQYF TGTGCCAGCAGCCAAGGGGGCGTCAGGGTGGAGACCCAGTACTTC
NA TRBJ2-1 TRBV27 NA CASTRGGAYNEQFF TGTGCCAGCACTCGTGGGGGGGCTTACAATGAGCAGTTCTTC
few TRBJ2-3 TRBV27 TRBD1 CASSEGARGITDTQYF TGTGCCAGCAGTGAGGGGGCCCGGGGTATCACAGATACGCAGTATTTT
NA TRBJ2-5 TRBV19 TRBD2 CASSRLAGGGETQYF TGTGCCAGTAGCCGACTAGCGGGGGGCGGGGAGACCCAGTACTTC
NA TRBJ2-3 TRBV18 NA CASSRLRVSDTQYF TGTGCCAGCTCCCGGCTACGGGTGTCCGATACGCAGTATTTT
NA TRBJ1-1 TRBV14 NA CASSQEDSMEFPEAFF TGTGCCAGCAGCCAAGAGGATAGTATGGAGTTCCCTGAAGCTTTCTTT
NA TRBJ2-1 TRBV14 NA CASSQVPTGYGKEQFF TGTGCCAGCAGCCAAGTCCCAACAGGGTACGGAAAGGAGCAGTTCTTC
NA TRBJ1-3 TRBV11-2 NA CASSLGVTSGNTIYF TGTGCCAGCAGCTTAGGAGTGACTTCTGGAAACACCATATATTTT
NA TRBJ1-5 TRBV2 NA CASTRNGNQPQHF TGTGCCAGCACGAGGAATGGCAATCAGCCCCAGCATTTT
NA TRBJ2-3 TRBV6-4 NA CASSSGSTDTQYF TGTGCCAGCAGTAGCGGGAGCACAGATACGCAGTATTTT
NA TRBJ2-3 TRBV12-5 TRBD1 CASGFGPLGQGVLRTQYF TGTGCTAGTGGTTTCGGCCCGCTGGGGCAGGGGGTGTTGCGGACGCAGTATTTT
once TRBJ1-1 TRBV5-1 NA CASSPIGGNTEAFF TGCGCCAGCAGCCCGATAGGGGGGAACACTGAAGCTTTCTTT
NA TRBJ2-6 TRBV28 TRBD1 CASGDRGITGANVLTF TGTGCCAGCGGCGACAGGGGCATCACTGGGGCCAACGTCCTGACTTTC
NA TRBJ2-6 TRBV3-1/TRBV3-2 NA CASSSLLHGANVLTF TGTGCCAGCAGCTCTCTATTGCATGGGGCCAACGTCCTGACTTTC
NA TRBJ2-2 TRBV7-9 TRBD1 CASSFGRGQGHTGELFF TGTGCCAGCAGCTTCGGACGGGGACAGGGTCATACCGGGGAGCTGTTTTTT
NA TRBJ1-2 TRBV11-1 NA CASSSQGLRDGYTF TGTGCCAGCAGCTCGCAGGGTCTCCGAGATGGCTACACCTTC
NA TRBJ1-1 TRBV19 NA CASRTTGSVYTEAFF TGTGCCAGTAGGACTACAGGGAGTGTTTACACTGAAGCTTTCTTT